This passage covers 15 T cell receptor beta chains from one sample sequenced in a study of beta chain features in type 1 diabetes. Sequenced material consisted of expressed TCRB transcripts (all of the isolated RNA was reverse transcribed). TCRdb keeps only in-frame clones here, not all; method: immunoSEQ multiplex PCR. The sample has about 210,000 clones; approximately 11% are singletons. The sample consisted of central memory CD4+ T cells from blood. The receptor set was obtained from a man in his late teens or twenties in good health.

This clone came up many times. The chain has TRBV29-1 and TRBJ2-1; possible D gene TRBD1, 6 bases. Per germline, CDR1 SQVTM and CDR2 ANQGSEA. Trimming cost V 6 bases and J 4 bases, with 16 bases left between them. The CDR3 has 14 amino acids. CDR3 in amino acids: CSVDGQGRYNEQFF. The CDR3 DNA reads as TGCAGCGTGGATGGGCAGGGGCGATACAATGAGCAGTTCTTC.

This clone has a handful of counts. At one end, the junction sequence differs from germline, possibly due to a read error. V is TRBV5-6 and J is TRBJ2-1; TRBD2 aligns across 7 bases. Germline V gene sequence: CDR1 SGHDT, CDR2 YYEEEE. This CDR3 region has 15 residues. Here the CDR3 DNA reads TGTGCCAGCAGCTTGGTGGCTAGCGGCTACAATGAGCAGGTCTTC. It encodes CASSLVASGYNEQVF. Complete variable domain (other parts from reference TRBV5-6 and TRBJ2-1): DAGVTQSPTHLIKTRGQQVTLRCSPKSGHDTVSWYQQALGQGPQFIFQYYEEEERQRGNFPDRFSGHQFPNYSSELNVNALLLGDSALYLCASSLVASGYNEQVFGPGTRLTVL.

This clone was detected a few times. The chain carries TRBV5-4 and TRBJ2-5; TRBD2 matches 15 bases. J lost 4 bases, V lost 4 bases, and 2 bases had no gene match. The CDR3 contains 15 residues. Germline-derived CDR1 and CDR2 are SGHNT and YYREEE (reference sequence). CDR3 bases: TGTGCCAGCAGCAAGGGACTAGCGGGAGGAGAGACCCAGTACTTC. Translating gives CASSKGLAGGETQYF.

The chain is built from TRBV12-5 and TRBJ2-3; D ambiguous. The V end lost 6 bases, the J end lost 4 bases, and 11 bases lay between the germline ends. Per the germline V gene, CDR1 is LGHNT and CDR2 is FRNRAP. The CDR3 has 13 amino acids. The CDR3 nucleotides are TGTGCTAGTGGGATTACTTGGGCAGATACGCAGTATTTT. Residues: CASGITWADTQYF.

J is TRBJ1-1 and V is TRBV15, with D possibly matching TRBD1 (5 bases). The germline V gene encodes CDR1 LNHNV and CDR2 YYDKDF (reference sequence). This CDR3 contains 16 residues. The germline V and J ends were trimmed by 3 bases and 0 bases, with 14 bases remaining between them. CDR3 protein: CATSRDFGTLNTEAFF. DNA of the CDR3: TGTGCCACCAGCAGGGATTTCGGGACTCTGAACACTGAAGCTTTCTTT.

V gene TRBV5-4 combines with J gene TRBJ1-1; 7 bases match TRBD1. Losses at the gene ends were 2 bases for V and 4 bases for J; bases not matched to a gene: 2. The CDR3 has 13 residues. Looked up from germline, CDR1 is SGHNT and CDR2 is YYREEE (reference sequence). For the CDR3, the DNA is TGTGCCAGCAGCTTCCGACAGGGCACTGAAGCTTTCTTT. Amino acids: CASSFRQGTEAFF. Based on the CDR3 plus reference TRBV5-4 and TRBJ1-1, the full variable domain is ETGVTQSPTHLIKTRGQQVTLRCSSQSGHNTVSWYQQALGQGPQFIFQYYREEENGRGNFPPRFSGLQFPNYSSELNVNALELDDSALYLCASSFRQGTEAFFGQGTRLTVV.

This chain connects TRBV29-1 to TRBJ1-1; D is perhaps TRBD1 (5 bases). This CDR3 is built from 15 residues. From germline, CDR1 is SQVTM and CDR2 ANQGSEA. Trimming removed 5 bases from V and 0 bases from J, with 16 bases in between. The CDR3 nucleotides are TGCAGCGTTTCAAGGACGGGACTCATGAACACTGAAGCTTTCTTT. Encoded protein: CSVSRTGLMNTEAFF.

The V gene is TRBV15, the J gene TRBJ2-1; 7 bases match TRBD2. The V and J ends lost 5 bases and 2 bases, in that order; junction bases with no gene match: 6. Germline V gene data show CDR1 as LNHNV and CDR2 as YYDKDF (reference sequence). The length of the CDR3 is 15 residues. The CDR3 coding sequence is TGTGCCACCAGCCCCCGCGGGGGTCCCTACAATGAGCAGTTCTTC. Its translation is CATSPRGGPYNEQFF.

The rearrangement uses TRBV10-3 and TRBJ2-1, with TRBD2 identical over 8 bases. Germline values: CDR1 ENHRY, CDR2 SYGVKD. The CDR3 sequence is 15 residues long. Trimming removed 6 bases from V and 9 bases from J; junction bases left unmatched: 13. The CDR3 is CAISGSAGVIREQFF. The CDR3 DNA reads TGTGCCATCAGCGGCTCAGCGGGGGTCATACGTGAGCAGTTCTTC.

The CDR3 DNA sequence: TGTGCCAGCAGTGGCGCCGGGACAGGGGGCCGCGAGCAGTACTTC. Amino acids: CASSGAGTGGREQYF. This sequence joins TRBV25-1 and TRBJ2-7; TRBD1 matches at 12 bases. CDR3 size: 15 residues. The V gene end was trimmed by 4 bases and the J gene end by 6 bases; junction bases not matched to a gene: 7. Germline lookup yields CDR1 MGHDK and CDR2 SYGVNS.

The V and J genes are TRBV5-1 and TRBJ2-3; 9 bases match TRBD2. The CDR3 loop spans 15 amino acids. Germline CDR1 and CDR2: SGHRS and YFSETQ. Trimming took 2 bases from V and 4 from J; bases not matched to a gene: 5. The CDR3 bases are TGCGCCAGCAGCTTTATTAGCGGGAGTGCAGATACGCAGTATTTT. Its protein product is CASSFISGSADTQYF.

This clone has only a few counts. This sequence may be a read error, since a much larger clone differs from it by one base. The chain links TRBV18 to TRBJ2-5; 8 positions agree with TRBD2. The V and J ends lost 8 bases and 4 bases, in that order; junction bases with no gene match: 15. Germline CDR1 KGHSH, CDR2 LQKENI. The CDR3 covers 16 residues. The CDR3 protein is CASAARAGEVLETQYF. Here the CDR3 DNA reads TGTGCCAGCGCCGCAAGAGCGGGAGAGGTCCTAGAGACCCAGTACTTC.

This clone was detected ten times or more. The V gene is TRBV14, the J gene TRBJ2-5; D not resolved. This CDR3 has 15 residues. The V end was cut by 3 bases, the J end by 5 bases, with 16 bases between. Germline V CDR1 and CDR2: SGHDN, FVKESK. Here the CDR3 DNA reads TGTGCCAGCAGCCACCGTAACGGGCATCGGGAGACCCAGTACTTC. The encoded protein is CASSHRNGHRETQYF.

The CDR3 DNA sequence: TGTGCCAGCAGCTTAGCGAGAAAATCCTACGAGCAGTACTTC. Protein product: CASSLARKSYEQYF. The chain links TRBV7-2 to TRBJ2-7; no reliable D call. Trimming removed 0 bases at V and 1 base at J, with 7 bases between. From germline, CDR1 is SGHTA and CDR2 FQGNSA. CDR3 length: 14 residues.

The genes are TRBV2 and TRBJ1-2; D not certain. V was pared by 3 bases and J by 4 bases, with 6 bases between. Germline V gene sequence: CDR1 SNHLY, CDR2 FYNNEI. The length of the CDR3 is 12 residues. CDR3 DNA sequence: TGTGCCAGCAGTGATACAGCCTATGGCTACACCTTC. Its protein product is CASSDTAYGYTF.